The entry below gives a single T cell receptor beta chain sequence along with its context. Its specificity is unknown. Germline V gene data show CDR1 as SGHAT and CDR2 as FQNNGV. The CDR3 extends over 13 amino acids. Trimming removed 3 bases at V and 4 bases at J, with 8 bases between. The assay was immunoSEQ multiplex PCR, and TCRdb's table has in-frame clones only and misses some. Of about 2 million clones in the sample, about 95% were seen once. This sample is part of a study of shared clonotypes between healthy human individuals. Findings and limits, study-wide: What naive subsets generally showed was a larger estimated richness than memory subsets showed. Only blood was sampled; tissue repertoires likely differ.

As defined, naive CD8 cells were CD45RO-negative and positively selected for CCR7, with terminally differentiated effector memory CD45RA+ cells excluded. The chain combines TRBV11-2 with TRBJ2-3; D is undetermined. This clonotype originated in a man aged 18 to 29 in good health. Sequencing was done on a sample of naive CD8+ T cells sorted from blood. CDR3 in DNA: TGTGCCAGCAGCTTGGCGCCTTCAGATACGCAGTATTTT. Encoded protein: CASSLAPSDTQYF.